These 32 T cell receptor beta chains came from one sample sequenced in a study of T cell changes during pregnancy in multiple sclerosis. The assay was immunoSEQ multiplex PCR, and TCRdb's table has in-frame clones only and misses some. This sample carries some 40,000 clones, around 94% of them seen once, and the ten largest clones take less than 2%. This material consisted of peripheral blood, taken in the third trimester of pregnancy. The receptors were sampled from a female donor with multiple sclerosis, enrolled in a pregnancy study.

The genes are TRBV7-9 and TRBJ2-2; tentative D call: TRBD1 (5 bases). Germline-derived CDR1 and CDR2 are SEHNR and FQNEAQ (reference sequence). The ends were cut back, 8 bases at V and 3 bases at J, with 13 bases in the middle. The length of the CDR3 is 14 residues. The CDR3 DNA reads as TGTGCCAGCTGGTCAGGGAATTACACCGGGGAGCTGTTTTTT. Its translation: CASWSGNYTGELFF.

The V gene is TRBV29-1, the J gene TRBJ2-3, with TRBD2 matching 13 bases. CDR3 length: 14 amino acids. With V trimmed by 6 bases and J by 2 bases, 2 bases remained unmatched. Germline values: CDR1 SQVTM, CDR2 ANQGSEA. CDR3: CSVGLAGATDTQYF. The CDR3, as DNA: TGCAGCGTAGGACTAGCGGGAGCCACAGATACGCAGTATTTT.

The CDR3 DNA reads TGTGCCAGCAGCTTGAGGGGGCGGGATGGCTACACCTTC. Translation gives CASSLRGRDGYTF. The genes are TRBV7-2 and TRBJ1-2, with 7 bases fitting TRBD1. With 3 bases clipped from V and 6 bases from J, the junction kept 4 bases outside the gene matches. The CDR3 extends over 13 amino acids. Germline V CDR1 and CDR2: SGHTA, FQGNSA.

J is TRBJ1-2 and V is TRBV19; 7 bases match TRBD1. Trimming at V came to 5 bases and at J to 5 bases, leaving 17 bases not matched to a gene. This CDR3 contains 17 residues. CDR1 and CDR2 from the germline V gene are LNHDA and SQIVND (reference sequence). CDR3 bases: TGTGCCAGTAGTTCTTCCACAGGGGCGATGTCACTATATGGCTACACCTTC. This encodes CASSSSTGAMSLYGYTF. Full variable domain (outside the CDR3, taken from reference TRBV19 and TRBJ1-2): DGGITQSPKYLFRKEGQNVTLSCEQNLNHDAMYWYRQDPGQGLRLIYYSQIVNDFQKGDIAEGYSVSREKKESFPLTVTSAQKNPTAFYLCASSSSTGAMSLYGYTFGSGTRLTVV.

The gene calls are TRBV2 and TRBJ1-1; D is ambiguous. Germline loops: CDR1 SNHLY, CDR2 FYNNEI. The length of the CDR3 is 12 residues. The V end lost 2 bases, the J end lost 5 bases, and 6 bases lay between the germline ends. CDR3 protein: CASSELLTEAFF. CDR3 coding DNA: TGTGCCAGCAGTGAACTCTTGACTGAAGCTTTCTTT. The complete variable domain, with remaining parts taken from reference TRBV2 and TRBJ1-1, reads EPEVTQTPSHQVTQMGQEVILRCVPISNHLYFYWYRQILGQKVEFLVSFYNNEISEKSEIFDDQFSVERPDGSNFTLKIRSTKLEDSAMYFCASSELLTEAFFGQGTRLTVV.

This clone has more than one count but fewer than ten. The V gene is TRBV30, the J gene TRBJ1-2; tentatively, D is TRBD1 (5 bases). V lost 1 base and J 6 bases, leaving 12 bases between the germline ends. From germline, CDR1 is GTSNPN and CDR2 SVGIG (reference sequence). The CDR3 contains 13 residues. The CDR3 DNA reads as TGTGCCTGGAGTGAGGGAACAGGACATGGCTACACCTTC. Translated: CAWSEGTGHGYTF.

The chain couples TRBV5-1 to TRBJ2-2, with TRBD1 matching over 8 bases. The germline gives CDR1 SGHRS, CDR2 YFSETQ. The J segment lost 4 bases and the V segment lost 4 bases, leaving 3 bases of the junction unmatched. There are 14 residues in the CDR3. The CDR3, as DNA: TGCGCCAGCAGCCTACAGGGGGGCACCGGGGAGCTGTTTTTT. Residues: CASSLQGGTGELFF.

J is TRBJ2-3 and V is TRBV6-5, with a possible D match to TRBD2 (6 bases). Per germline, CDR1 MNHEY and CDR2 SVGAGI. V shed 4 bases and J shed 4 bases, with 15 bases lying between them. CDR3 length: 15 residues. The CDR3 loop is CASSSRRERADTQYF. The CDR3 DNA reads TGTGCCAGCAGTTCCCGTCGGGAGAGGGCAGATACGCAGTATTTT.

The sample holds one count of this clone. The chain is built from TRBV18 and TRBJ1-2, with D perhaps TRBD1 (6 bases). V lost 4 bases, J lost 2 bases, and 20 bases lay in between. The germline CDR1 and CDR2 sequences are KGHSH and LQKENI. This CDR3 has 17 residues. The chain's CDR3 is CASSQKIETGPNYGYTF. CDR3 coding DNA: TGTGCCAGCTCACAAAAGATAGAAACAGGGCCCAACTATGGCTACACCTTC.

This clone was observed a single time. For the CDR3, the DNA is TGCGCCAGCAGTATAAGTAGGGGACAGGGGGTCGCTGGCTACACCTTC. Protein product: CASSISRGQGVAGYTF. The chain is built from TRBV10-1 and TRBJ1-2; 11 nucleotides agree with TRBD1. Germline lookup yields CDR1 WNHNN and CDR2 SYGVQD (reference sequence). Trimming removed 5 bases from V and 7 bases from J; junction bases left unmatched: 12. The CDR3 has 16 amino acids.

The chain links TRBV9 to TRBJ2-2; possible D gene TRBD2, 5 bases. In germline, CDR1 is SGDLS, CDR2 YYNGEE. The CDR3 spans 13 residues. V lost 3 bases to trimming and J lost 5 bases, with 8 bases between them. The chain's CDR3 is CASSDPGTGELFF. CDR3 sequence (DNA): TGTGCCAGCAGCGACCCGGGAACCGGGGAGCTGTTTTTT. The variable domain in full, with the rest retrieved from reference TRBV9 and TRBJ2-2, is DSGVTQTPKHLITATGQRVTLRCSPRSGDLSVYWYQQSLDQGLQFLIQYYNGEERAKGNILERFSAQQFPDLHSELNLSSLELGDSALYFCASSDPGTGELFFGEGSRLTVL.

The chain has TRBV10-3 and TRBJ1-1; 9 nucleotides align to TRBD1. The CDR3 has 12 residues. The V segment lost 9 bases and the J segment 3 bases; nucleotides outside the gene matches: 2. Germline V lookup: CDR1 ENHRY, CDR2 SYGVKD. The CDR3 is CAIRQGDTEAFF. CDR3 DNA sequence: TGTGCCATTAGACAGGGGGACACTGAAGCTTTCTTT.

The chain has TRBV19 and TRBJ2-3; D is perhaps TRBD2 (6 bases). CDR3 length: 13 amino acids. Germline-derived CDR1 and CDR2 are LNHDA and SQIVND (reference sequence). Between the trimmed V and J ends, which lost 6 bases and 1 base, there was a span of 8 bases. The CDR3 coding sequence is TGTGCCAGTAGCGCTAGCGGCACAGATACGCAGTATTTT. The encoded protein is CASSASGTDTQYF.

V and J are TRBV5-4 and TRBJ2-7; 15 bases line up with TRBD2. In germline, CDR1 is SGHNT, CDR2 YYREEE (reference sequence). J gave up 4 bases and V 4 bases, and 6 bases lay outside the gene matches. The CDR3 spans 16 residues. The CDR3 DNA sequence: TGTGCCAGCAGCCCGTGGACTAGCGGGGGGGCGTACGAGCAGTACTTC. Translating gives CASSPWTSGGAYEQYF.

The chain combines TRBV23-1 with TRBJ1-1; D is perhaps TRBD1 (6 bases). TRBV23-1 carries the ORF label, with uncertain function. Deletions cut 2 bases from V and 5 bases from J, with 24 bases between. The CDR3 has 18 amino acids. The CDR3 DNA is TGCGCCAGCAGTCAAATATCAGCAGGGGAGAAAGTAGCTACTGAAGCTTTCTTT. Its translation is CASSQISAGEKVATEAFF.

The chain links TRBV30 to TRBJ1-1; 11 positions match TRBD1. Germline values: CDR1 GTSNPN, CDR2 SVGIG (reference sequence). There are 14 residues in the CDR3. The ends lost 2 bases at V and 5 bases at J; junction bases unmatched: 4. CDR3 in DNA: TGTGCCTGGAGTTATTGGGACAGGGGGACTGAAGCTTTCTTT. It encodes CAWSYWDRGTEAFF.

The chain links TRBV4-1 to TRBJ1-2; D is perhaps TRBD1 (5 bases). The germline V gene encodes CDR1 MGHRA and CDR2 YSYEKL. V dropped 1 base and J dropped 2 bases, with 8 bases sitting between them. The CDR3 consists of 14 residues. The CDR3 DNA sequence: TGCGCCAGCAGCCAAGGAGACAGAAACTATGGCTACACCTTC. It translates to CASSQGDRNYGYTF.

This chain joins TRBV4-1 and TRBJ2-3; D possibly corresponds to TRBD2 (5 bases). This CDR3 region has 17 residues. Germline CDR1 is MGHRA and CDR2 is YSYEKL. V was shortened by 0 bases and J by 4 bases, with 17 bases between the two germline ends. CDR3 nucleotide sequence: TGCGCCAGCAGCCAAGATCTCGAACGGGAAGTCCCAGATACGCAGTATTTT. This translates into CASSQDLEREVPDTQYF.

The chain recombines TRBV11-2 with TRBJ1-1, with 7 bases matching TRBD1. CDR1 and CDR2 (germline): SGHAT, FQNNGV. The CDR3 runs to 16 residues. V shed 5 bases and J 0 bases; nucleotides not matched to a gene: 9. The CDR3 is CASSAPGTAMNTEAFF. In DNA, the CDR3 is TGTGCCAGCAGCGCTCCCGGGACAGCTATGAACACTGAAGCTTTCTTT.

The V and J genes are TRBV19 and TRBJ2-1; 13 nucleotides match TRBD2. V lost 3 bases to trimming and J lost 6 bases; unmatched junction nucleotides: 8. Germline V gene lookup returns CDR1 LNHDA and CDR2 SQIVND (reference sequence). There are 17 residues in the CDR3. The CDR3 region has the DNA TGTGCCAGTAGTATCCTCGGACTAGCGGGGGCAGGCAATGAGCAGTTCTTC. It specifies CASSILGLAGAGNEQFF.

V is TRBV2 and J is TRBJ2-7, with TRBD1 identical over 9 bases. Germline CDR1 SNHLY, CDR2 FYNNEI. The V and J ends lost 2 bases and 3 bases, in that order; junction bases with no gene match: 5. This CDR3 has 15 amino acids. DNA of the CDR3: TGTGCCAGCAGTGAACACCGGGACAGGGACTACGAGCAGTACTTC. It encodes CASSEHRDRDYEQYF.

CDR3 sequence reads: CASSVGTSGSSYNEQFF. The DNA for the CDR3 is TGTGCCAGCAGCGTAGGGACTAGCGGGAGCTCCTACAATGAGCAGTTCTTC. The rearrangement joins TRBV9 to TRBJ2-1; TRBD2 matches at 13 bases. Per the germline V gene, CDR1 is SGDLS and CDR2 is YYNGEE. After removal of 0 bases from V and 0 bases from J, the junction contained 0 bases not matched to a gene. There are 17 residues in the CDR3.

The rearrangement uses TRBV4-3 and TRBJ2-7; possibly TRBD1 for D (6 bases). This CDR3 spans 13 amino acids. The germline V gene has CDR1 LGHNA and CDR2 YSLEER. V lost 5 bases and J lost 2, with 10 bases in between. CDR3 protein: CASSLQGTYEQYF. Written as DNA, the CDR3 is TGCGCCAGCAGCTTACAGGGTACCTACGAGCAGTACTTC.

The chain has TRBV5-6 and TRBJ2-3; D uncertain. Trimming removed 0 bases at V and 7 bases at J, with 12 bases between. CDR1 SGHDT and CDR2 YYEEEE come from the germline V gene. CDR3 size: 14 residues. CDR3 residues: CASSLAQNLHTQYF. CDR3 bases: TGTGCCAGCAGCTTGGCCCAGAATCTGCATACGCAGTATTTT.

Only one count was recorded for this clone. The rearrangement joins TRBV5-1 to TRBJ2-2, with TRBD1 matching over 7 bases. With 4 bases clipped from V and 1 base from J, the junction kept 4 bases outside the gene matches. The length of the CDR3 is 15 residues. The germline CDR1 and CDR2 sequences are SGHRS and YFSETQ. The CDR3 DNA reads TGCGCCAGCAGCCGGACAGGCGGGAACACCGGGGAGCTGTTTTTT. As protein: CASSRTGGNTGELFF.

This chain links TRBV10-2 with TRBJ2-2; D possibly corresponds to TRBD1 (6 bases). This CDR3 comprises 14 residues. V was trimmed by 7 bases and J by 3 bases, leaving 12 bases between them. Per the germline V gene, CDR1 is WSHSY and CDR2 is SAAADI. The CDR3 DNA is TGCGCCAGCACTACGACAGGTTACACCGGGGAGCTGTTTTTT. Its protein product is CASTTTGYTGELFF.

The genes are TRBV18 and TRBJ2-7; TRBD2 is a possible D gene (5 bases). Deletions cut 6 bases from V and 4 bases from J, with 10 bases between. CDR1 is KGHSH, CDR2 LQKENI, per germline. This CDR3 comprises 12 residues. CDR3 amino acids: CASSSGIYEQYF. The CDR3 DNA reads TGTGCCAGCTCGAGCGGCATATACGAGCAGTACTTC.

The J gene is TRBJ1-1, the V gene TRBV7-3; D gene unclear. V was trimmed by 1 base and J by 10 bases, leaving 13 bases between them. This CDR3 region has 13 residues. The germline V gene has CDR1 SGHTA and CDR2 FQGTGA. The CDR3 region has the DNA TGTGCCAGCAGCTTAAATCCTCACGAGGGAGCTTTCTTT. Translating gives CASSLNPHEGAFF.

The CDR3 region has the DNA TGCGCCAGCAGCTTGGGACAGGGGGCATATGGCTACACCTTC. The encoded protein is CASSLGQGAYGYTF. The V gene is TRBV5-1, the J gene TRBJ1-2, with 10 nucleotides matching TRBD1. The CDR3 sequence is 14 residues long. V lost 0 bases to trimming and J lost 5 bases; unmatched junction nucleotides: 1. CDR1 is SGHRS and CDR2 is YFSETQ in the germline V gene.

V is TRBV21-1 and J is TRBJ2-4; TRBD2, the table's D call, lacks a check against the DNA. TRBV21-1 is assigned pseudogene status. The CDR3 sequence is 16 residues long. The CDR3 loop is CASTGWGVLAKNIQYF. The CDR3 DNA sequence: TGTGCCAGCACCGGGTGGGGGGTGCTAGCCAAAAACATTCAGTACTTC.

The V and J genes are TRBV27 and TRBJ2-3; possible D gene TRBD1, 6 bases. V lost 5 bases, J lost 1 base, and 19 bases lay in between. This CDR3 has 17 residues. CDR1 and CDR2 (germline): MNHEY, SMNVEV (reference sequence). CDR3 DNA sequence: TGTGCCAGCAGTCAACCCGCCACAGGGACCGGCACAGATACGCAGTATTTT. Translated: CASSQPATGTGTDTQYF.

The chain joins TRBV5-6 to TRBJ2-2; 9 bases are shared with TRBD1. The germline gives CDR1 SGHDT, CDR2 YYEEEE. This CDR3 region has 17 residues. V dropped 3 bases and J dropped 1; count of bases not matched to a gene: 7. The CDR3 is CASSSWDRERNTGELFF. CDR3 nucleotides: TGTGCCAGCAGCTCATGGGACAGGGAAAGGAACACCGGGGAGCTGTTTTTT.